Below, one T cell receptor (beta chain) is given with its context. This receptor's antigen is unknown. Base qualities are not provided; no much larger clone lies one nucleotide away. The germline V gene sets CDR1 to SGHDT and CDR2 to YYEEEE. There are 15 amino acids in the CDR3, from cysteine to phenylalanine inclusive. Kept here is only the CDR3 DNA, which spans 45 bases and is read in frame from base 1. V drops 6 bases and J drops 3 bases, leaving 19 bases in between. Ficoll-Paque density gradient centrifugation was the method used to isolate PBMCs. This sample was taken from a study of T-cell memory formation after mild COVID-19 (dated by TCRdb to 2020 to 2023). Study-wide context: TCR sequence clusters from the two donors were found to be largely donor specific. In a couple of donors, T-cell clones that expanded and contracted after mild COVID-19 were tracked by sequencing TCRalpha and TCRbeta repertoires over time. Two young, previously healthy adult volunteers made up the cohort, one male and one female. Points the paper makes about the study in general: Contracting CD4+ clones appeared mostly in the CM and EM memory subsets, whereas CD8+ clones were enriched in EMRA. Whether the second-wave clones peaking on day 37 were SARS-CoV-2 specific was not confirmed. Clones that contracted from day 15 to 85 showed balanced CD4/CD8 phenotypes, whereas a second wave of clones that expanded from day 15 to 37 leaned towards CD4+. Only a couple of mild cases were covered in the study, and larger cohorts including severe cases with pre-infection samples were considered necessary. Some responding clones were detected in pre-infection memory, suggesting pre-existing cross-reactive memory T cells joined the SARS-CoV-2 response.

Sequenced on an Illumina NovaSeq 6000. TCRalpha and TCRbeta cDNA libraries were built by 5'RACE with constant-segment primers, adding sample barcodes and unique molecular identifiers. RNA was extracted from every sample with Trizol reagent. The libraries were amplified in two PCR steps, and the second step added a second sample barcode and Illumina TruSeq adapters. The libraries were sequenced on an Illumina NovaSeq using 2 x 150 bp paired-end reads. In the authors' own workflow: With migec v1.2.7, reads were demultiplexed and then collapsed into UMI-guided consensus sequences. With mixcr v2.1.11, UMI consensuses were aligned to TRA and TRB V and J templates and assembled into clonotypes. A clonotype was counted as expanded or contracted only if both edgeR and NoisET called the change significant, with noise models trained on biological replicates. For edgeR calls, a false discovery rate-adjusted p below 0.01 and a log2 fold-change threshold of 1 were applied. As an exploratory analysis of dynamics, max-normalized trajectories of the 1000 most abundant clonotypes were examined with PCA combined with hierarchical clustering. Separately sequenced CD4+ and CD8+ repertoires were used to assign a CD4 or CD8 phenotype to each responding clone. The public sequencing data were trimmed at Q25 with fastp and processed into clonotypes with MiXCR by TCRdb, which kept only in-frame beta chains. Records with the same CDR3 protein are collapsed into one entry carrying the most frequent genes and DNA. TCRdb's processing, not the authors' own work, is the source of the V and J calls. The sample includes fewer than 50,000 distinct CDR3 sequences, with less than 15% observed a single time. The ten top clones hold roughly a quarter of the sample.

Sequencing was done on a sample of PBMCs or a T cell subset sorted from them (not recorded which). The TCR comes from a man younger than 35 who had mild COVID-19 (a few samples of this study predate the infection). The sample titles of this study are shuffled in the database, so cell type and time point are left out; the donor was told from shared clones. The receptor chain draws on TRBV5-6 and TRBJ2-7; the D gene cannot be named for sure. The base sequence is TGTGCCAGCACCTCGGAGTGGGGATTGGACTACGAGCAGTACTTC. It translates as CASTSEWGLDYEQYF.